The present TCR beta chain was sequenced within a study of blood T cell repertoires in COVID-19. Study as a whole: Sample material is recorded as cDNA or gDNA derived from T cells, B-cell-depleted T cells, or PBMCs.

The CDR3 is made up of 13 amino acids. V was shortened by 4 bases and J by 8 bases, with 12 bases between the two germline ends. CDR1 SGHNT and CDR2 YYREEE come from the germline V gene (reference sequence). As handled by the study authors: Nucleated cell number was recorded as an estimate derived from reference gene primer amplification. The data were produced by immunoSEQ multiplex PCR, yet TCRdb's version contains in-frame clones alone and is incomplete. V, J and clone size are taken as reported in that table, and D and trimming were inferred from the DNA itself. The data hold 53,000 or so clones, with just under 85% observed a single time.

This receptor was identified in a human donor in a cohort sampled during active COVID-19. V and J are TRBV5-4 and TRBJ1-4; D uncertain. Sequenced input: peripheral blood. Here the CDR3 DNA reads TGTGCCAGCAGCGTACCCGGTCGGGAAAAACTGTTTTTT. Its protein product is CASSVPGREKLFF.